Shown below are 11 T cell receptor beta chains from a single sample sequenced in a study of T cell responses to AZD1222 COVID-19 vaccine. The repertoire was sequenced with immunoSEQ multiplex PCR; TCRdb's copy has only in-frame clones and lacks some. The sample lists approximately 79,000 clones, 70% to 90% occurring once. Sequenced material: peripheral blood, taken on day 0 of AZD1222 vaccination. The receptors derive from an adult in good health.

The V and J genes are TRBV28 and TRBJ2-1, with 9 bases matching TRBD2. V trimming: 5 bases; J trimming: 9 bases; junction bases outside the gene matches: 11. Germline values: CDR1 MDHEN, CDR2 SYDVKM. CDR3 length: 15 amino acids. For the CDR3, the DNA is TGTGCCAGCAGTCCATCTGGGACTAGCCGTTCTGAGCAGTTCTTC. This translates into CASSPSGTSRSEQFF.

The chain has TRBV19 and TRBJ1-3; D unresolved. Looked up from germline, CDR1 is LNHDA and CDR2 is SQIVND (reference sequence). There are 17 residues in the CDR3. Trimming took off 7 bases at V and 0 bases at J, with 19 bases between the two ends. DNA of the CDR3: TGTGCCAGTACCGATGTGGGGATCCGTAACTCTGGAAACACCATATATTTT. Amino acid sequence: CASTDVGIRNSGNTIYF.

The chain is built from TRBV7-9 and TRBJ1-4; D is possibly TRBD1 (5 bases). Trimming removed 2 bases from V and 2 bases from J, with 12 bases in between. This CDR3 has 16 amino acids. Germline loops: CDR1 SEHNR, CDR2 FQNEAQ (reference sequence). CDR3 bases: TGTGCCAGCAGCTTATCCGGGGCGGGGACTAATGAAAAACTGTTTTTT. This gives the protein CASSLSGAGTNEKLFF.

This clone was counted once. This chain joins TRBV19 and TRBJ2-1, with 7 nucleotides matching TRBD2. This CDR3 is built from 16 residues. V lost 1 base, J lost 0 bases, and 3 bases stayed unmatched. Germline-derived CDR1 and CDR2 are LNHDA and SQIVND (reference sequence). Written as DNA, the CDR3 is TGTGCCAGTAGTATAGTATCTAGCGGCTCCTACAATGAGCAGTTCTTC. Residues: CASSIVSSGSYNEQFF. Looking up the rest from reference TRBV19 and TRBJ2-1 gives the full variable domain: DGGITQSPKYLFRKEGQNVTLSCEQNLNHDAMYWYRQDPGQGLRLIYYSQIVNDFQKGDIAEGYSVSREKKESFPLTVTSAQKNPTAFYLCASSIVSSGSYNEQFFGPGTRLTVL.

The CDR3 region is CASSSRDRGQETQYF. In DNA, the CDR3 is TGTGCCAGCAGCTCCAGGGACAGGGGACAAGAGACCCAGTACTTC. The chain links TRBV7-8 to TRBJ2-5; TRBD1 matches 10 bases. This CDR3 has 15 residues. V trimming: 4 bases; J trimming: 2 bases; junction bases outside the gene matches: 4. Germline CDR1 is SGHVS and CDR2 is FQNEAQ.

In its sample, this clone was seen a few times. The CDR3 bases are TGTGCCAGCAGCTCCCAGGGACAGGGAATGCAGCCCCAGCATTTT. Its protein product is CASSSQGQGMQPQHF. This chain connects TRBV7-2 to TRBJ1-5; the match to TRBD1 covers 9 bases. Germline V gene data show CDR1 as SGHTA and CDR2 as FQGNSA. The CDR3 has 15 amino acids. The V gene end was trimmed by 4 bases and the J gene end by 7 bases; junction bases not matched to a gene: 8.

This clone showed up just once. The chain carries TRBV6-5 and TRBJ2-2, with 8 bases identical to TRBD1. V lost 5 bases and J lost 6; bases outside the gene matches: 5. CDR3 size: 14 residues. Germline V gene lookup returns CDR1 MNHEY and CDR2 SVGAGI. CDR3 sequence reads: CASSPTGESGELFF. Written as DNA, the CDR3 is TGTGCCAGCAGTCCGACAGGGGAGTCCGGGGAGCTGTTTTTT.

V is TRBV15 and J is TRBJ2-2, with D perhaps being TRBD1 or TRBD2 (6 bases each). Per germline, CDR1 LNHNV and CDR2 YYDKDF (reference sequence). This CDR3 is built from 14 residues. Trimming removed 9 bases from V and 3 bases from J, with 14 bases in between. DNA for the CDR3: TGTGCCACGGGAGGCAGGGGATACACCGGGGAGCTGTTTTTT. Residues: CATGGRGYTGELFF.

The CDR3 coding sequence is TGTGCCAGTAGGCGGACTAGCGGGACCCCCGGGGCAGATACGCAGTATTTT. Protein sequence: CASRRTSGTPGADTQYF. The chain recombines TRBV19 with TRBJ2-3; 12 positions agree with TRBD2. In germline, CDR1 is LNHDA, CDR2 SQIVND (reference sequence). The CDR3 is made up of 17 amino acids. V shed 6 bases and J 4 bases; nucleotides not matched to a gene: 11.

The rearrangement joins TRBV18 to TRBJ1-5; unclear D gene. With 3 bases removed from V and 0 bases from J, the gap between germline ends came to 9 bases. The CDR3 length is 15 residues. Germline loops: CDR1 KGHSH, CDR2 LQKENI. CDR3 nucleotide sequence: TGTGCCAGCTCACCGGGATCACATAGCAATCAGCCCCAGCATTTT. Its translation: CASSPGSHSNQPQHF.

J is TRBJ2-7 and V is TRBV5-4, with 10 bases fitting TRBD1. J gave up 6 bases and V 0 bases, and 6 bases lay outside the gene matches. The CDR3 extends over 15 amino acids. Germline lookup yields CDR1 SGHNT and CDR2 YYREEE (reference sequence). This CDR3 is CASSLGAGTGVEQYF. CDR3 bases: TGTGCCAGCAGCTTGGGGGCCGGGACAGGGGTCGAGCAGTACTTC.